These 18 T cell receptor beta chains came from one sample sequenced in a study of CD8 T cells in ankylosing spondylitis. TCRdb analysed the 5' RACE reads with MiXCR anew, one entry per CDR3 protein. The sample shows over 150,000 distinct CDR3 sequences, 9.5% to 15% of them seen only once. Sequences were obtained from blood, either unsorted or a sorted T cell fraction (not recorded which). Receptor source: a male donor with ankylosing spondylitis or in good health (not recorded which).

The chain joins TRBV20-1 to TRBJ2-5; 7 positions match TRBD1. Trimming cost V 6 bases and J 2 bases; bases outside gene matches: 12. Germline assignment: CDR1 DFQATT and CDR2 SNEGSKA (reference sequence). This CDR3 has 15 residues. The CDR3 reads CSAHLVGTEQETQYF. In DNA form, the CDR3 reads TGCAGTGCCCATCTCGTCGGGACAGAACAAGAGACCCAGTACTTC.

This clonotype was observed a handful of times. This chain links TRBV3-1 with TRBJ2-2; 14 bases are a match to TRBD2. The CDR3 has 19 residues. The ends lost 4 bases at V and 0 bases at J; junction bases unmatched: 7. Germline assignment: CDR1 LGHDT and CDR2 YNNKEL (reference sequence). CDR3 sequence: CASSPGTSGGLANTGELFF. CDR3 bases: TGTGCCAGCAGCCCCGGGACTAGCGGGGGCCTCGCGAACACCGGGGAGCTGTTTTTT.

In its sample, this clonotype was seen a few times. This sequence joins TRBV4-1 and TRBJ2-3; D unclear. Germline values: CDR1 MGHRA, CDR2 YSYEKL. The CDR3 spans 15 residues. Trimming stripped 1 base from V and 0 bases from J, with 8 bases between. The CDR3 nucleotides are TGCGCCAGCAGCCAAGTAAGCGATAGCACAGATACGCAGTATTTT. It is translated as CASSQVSDSTDTQYF.

This clonotype has at least ten counts. V usage is TRBV5-1 and J usage is TRBJ1-1, with D tentatively TRBD1 (6 bases). Germline CDR1 is SGHRS and CDR2 is YFSETQ. The CDR3 is 14 amino acids. The V and J ends lost 6 bases and 1 base respectively, with 13 bases between them. The CDR3: CASNDVQGNTEAFF. CDR3 bases: TGCGCCAGCAACGATGTACAGGGGAACACTGAAGCTTTCTTT.

This clonotype was seen more than once but under ten times. This sequence joins TRBV28 and TRBJ2-7; no clear D gene. Germline loops: CDR1 MDHEN, CDR2 SYDVKM. The CDR3 has 14 residues. Trimming cost V 2 bases and J 0 bases, with 8 bases left between them. As DNA, the CDR3 is TGTGCCAGCAGTTTAACTTCTAGCTCCTACGAGCAGTACTTC. Protein product: CASSLTSSSYEQYF.

Many counts were recorded for this clonotype. The V and J genes are TRBV29-1 and TRBJ2-1; D is possibly TRBD1 or TRBD2 (5 bases each). The CDR3 has 18 residues. Trimming stripped 0 bases from V and 0 bases from J, with 18 bases between. Germline V gene data show CDR1 as SQVTM and CDR2 as ANQGSEA. The DNA for the CDR3 is TGCAGCGTTGAAGATAATTGGGACCCCATCTACTCCTACAATGAGCAGTTCTTC. This codes for CSVEDNWDPIYSYNEQFF.

The sample holds a few counts of this clonotype. This chain links TRBV7-9 with TRBJ2-3, with D perhaps TRBD1 (5 bases). The germline gives CDR1 SEHNR, CDR2 FQNEAQ (reference sequence). This CDR3 is built from 15 residues. Trimming took 0 bases from V and 5 from J, leaving 12 bases between them. As DNA, the CDR3 is TGTGCCAGCAGCTTAGCAGGGGCCTTTGGAGATACGCAGTATTTT. Amino acids: CASSLAGAFGDTQYF.

This clonotype was detected a few times. This chain joins TRBV20-1 and TRBJ2-1; 8 positions agree with TRBD2. The germline gives CDR1 DFQATT, CDR2 SNEGSKA (reference sequence). V lost 0 bases, J lost 1 base, and 8 bases stayed unmatched. This CDR3 comprises 17 residues. The CDR3 sequence: CSARDPLAEISYNEQFF. The DNA for the CDR3 is TGCAGTGCTAGAGATCCACTAGCGGAGATATCCTACAATGAGCAGTTCTTC.

CDR3 region: CASSETGTGSNQPQHF. In nucleotides, the CDR3 is TGCGCCAGCAGTGAGACCGGGACCGGGAGCAATCAGCCCCAGCATTTT. The gene calls are TRBV10-2 and TRBJ1-5, with D possibly being TRBD1 (5 bases). Germline assignment: CDR1 WSHSY and CDR2 SAAADI. Deletions cut 2 bases from V and 1 base from J, with 12 bases between. The length of the CDR3 is 16 residues.

This clonotype was seen at least ten times. The chain joins TRBV3-1 to TRBJ1-3; D is unclear. Germline V gives CDR1 LGHDT, CDR2 YNNKEL (reference sequence). V lost 4 bases and J lost 0, with 10 bases in between. There are 15 residues in the CDR3. The DNA for the CDR3 is TGTGCCAGCAGCCCACGCGAGTTCTCTGGAAACACCATATATTTT. Translating gives CASSPREFSGNTIYF.

This clonotype was counted ten times or more. The chain recombines TRBV5-1 with TRBJ2-7; D ambiguous. V was trimmed by 0 bases and J by 6 bases, leaving 10 bases between them. Germline V gene sequence: CDR1 SGHRS, CDR2 YFSETQ. CDR3 length equals 13 residues. The CDR3 reads CASSLGDEAEQYF. The CDR3 DNA is TGCGCCAGCAGCTTGGGTGACGAGGCCGAGCAGTACTTC. The full variable domain, in which reference TRBV5-1 and TRBJ2-7 provide the parts outside the CDR3, is KAGVTQTPRYLIKTRGQQVTLSCSPISGHRSVSWYQQTPGQGLQFLFEYFSETQRNKGNFPGRFSGRQFSNSRSEMNVSTLELGDSALYLCASSLGDEAEQYFGPGTRLTVT.

This clonotype came up a few times. V gene TRBV3-1 combines with J gene TRBJ1-2; tentatively, D is TRBD1 (5 bases). Trimming took off 1 base at V and 4 bases at J, with 10 bases between the two ends. Germline V gene data show CDR1 as LGHDT and CDR2 as YNNKEL (reference sequence). There are 14 residues in the CDR3. CDR3 nucleotides: TGTGCCAGCAGCCAAGGGGGGTCTGGCTATGGCTACACCTTC. It yields the protein CASSQGGSGYGYTF.

This clonotype was seen more than once but under ten times. This chain joins TRBV5-1 and TRBJ2-4, with 8 bases identical to TRBD2. Trimming removed 2 bases from V and 1 base from J; junction bases left unmatched: 8. CDR1 and CDR2 from the germline V gene are SGHRS and YFSETQ. CDR3 size: 17 residues. This chain's CDR3 is CASSLFGPGGAKNIQYF. CDR3 coding DNA: TGCGCCAGCAGCTTATTTGGACCGGGAGGGGCCAAAAACATTCAGTACTTC. The whole variable domain, filled in from reference TRBV5-1 and TRBJ2-4, reads KAGVTQTPRYLIKTRGQQVTLSCSPISGHRSVSWYQQTPGQGLQFLFEYFSETQRNKGNFPGRFSGRQFSNSRSEMNVSTLELGDSALYLCASSLFGPGGAKNIQYFGAGTRLSVL.

In its sample, this clonotype was seen a few times. The V and J genes are TRBV25-1 and TRBJ1-1; D gene ambiguous. CDR1 MGHDK and CDR2 SYGVNS come from the germline V gene. With 0 bases removed from V and 1 base from J, the gap between germline ends came to 9 bases. The CDR3 spans 15 residues. For the CDR3, the DNA is TGTGCCAGCAGTGAATATGATACAGCGAACACTGAAGCTTTCTTT. Protein product: CASSEYDTANTEAFF.

In this sample, this clonotype turned up a few times. The chain has TRBV4-2 and TRBJ1-1; D is perhaps TRBD1 (5 bases). There are 15 residues in the CDR3. The germline V and J ends were trimmed by 4 bases and 0 bases, with 12 bases remaining between them. Germline loops: CDR1 LGHNA, CDR2 YNFKEQ. DNA for the CDR3: TGTGCCAGCAGCCCCTCCAGGGTCATGAACACTGAAGCTTTCTTT. It codes for CASSPSRVMNTEAFF.

In its sample, this clonotype was seen many times. The J gene is TRBJ1-1, the V gene TRBV6-1, with D perhaps TRBD1 (6 bases). CDR3 length: 13 residues. Germline V gene sequence: CDR1 MNHNS, CDR2 SASEGT. V was shortened by 8 bases and J by 1 base, with 11 bases between the two germline ends. The CDR3 region has the DNA TGTGCCAGCGATCTACAGGGGAACACTGAAGCTTTCTTT. Protein: CASDLQGNTEAFF.

The CDR3 region is CASKIRLAGNEQFF. DNA of the CDR3: TGTGCCAGCAAGATCCGCCTAGCGGGAAACGAGCAGTTCTTC. The chain has TRBV27 and TRBJ2-1; 9 bases fit TRBD2. The V gene's germline CDR1 is MNHEY and CDR2 SMNVEV (reference sequence). The CDR3 runs to 14 residues. Trimming took 7 bases from V and 10 from J; bases not matched to a gene: 11.

This clonotype appeared a few times. V is TRBV20-1 and J is TRBJ1-1; the D is unclear. Trimming pared 3 bases from V and 2 bases from J, leaving 10 bases between. The CDR3 has 13 amino acids. Germline loops: CDR1 DFQATT, CDR2 SNEGSKA (reference sequence). CDR3 DNA sequence: TGCAGTGCTAGGTATACAGTTAACACTGAAGCTTTCTTT. Amino acid sequence: CSARYTVNTEAFF.